This record looks at one TCR beta chain sequence and its context. Its antigen is unknown. This sample stems from a study of T cell responses to AZD1222 COVID-19 vaccine. Data came from immunoSEQ multiplex PCR; TCRdb stores just in-frame clones and leaves some out. This repertoire shows approximately 100,000 clones, roughly 90% found once; its top ten account for about 1.2%. Study-wide findings and caveats: A rise in Spike-specific TCR breadth and depth followed two AZD1222 doses.

The ends were cut back, 1 base at V and 2 bases at J, with 9 bases in the middle. Germline V gene sequence: CDR1 SGHAT, CDR2 FQNNGV. CDR3 length: 14 residues. The input for sequencing was peripheral blood, taken on day 0 of AZD1222 vaccination. The J gene is TRBJ2-7, the V gene TRBV11-2, with D perhaps being TRBD1 or TRBD2 (5 bases each). The TCR comes from an adult in good health. The CDR3 DNA is TGTGCCAGCAGCTTAGGGGACGGCACCTACGAGCAGTACTTC. Translation gives CASSLGDGTYEQYF.